This TCR beta chain was found in a study of blood T cells in healthy people across ages. A second about 6 to 12 cycle PCR used barcoded and J-beta primers. TCRdb reprocessed the 5' RACE reads via MiXCR and lists one record per CDR3 protein. Among 800,000 to 950,000 distinct CDR3 sequences listed, around 34% were seen once. This clonotype was observed a few times. Trimming pared 0 bases from V and 3 bases from J, leaving 15 bases between. The V gene's germline CDR1 is PRHDT and CDR2 FYEKMQ (reference sequence). The CDR3 covers 16 residues. Sequenced sample: blood. The receptor comes from a man aged 18-30 years in good health. V is TRBV13 and J is TRBJ2-7; D remains ambiguous. The CDR3 here is CASSLGRGIGRYEQYF. CDR3 nucleotides: TGTGCCAGCAGCTTAGGCCGAGGTATAGGGCGCTACGAGCAGTACTTC.